This record concerns one T cell receptor beta chain sequence. Its specificity is not known. Sequencing used immunoSEQ multiplex PCR; TCRdb keeps in-frame clones, though not all of them. Of some 120,000 clones in the sample, roughly nine tenths were seen once. The CDR3 runs to 15 residues. Trimming took off 2 bases at V and 3 bases at J, with 12 bases between the two ends. The germline V gene has CDR1 SGHDT and CDR2 YYEEEE. The source of the sample is a study of T cell responses to AZD1222 COVID-19 vaccine. Findings and caveats of the study: Clonal diversity may have been underestimated, and the donors were mostly white British, with more females than males. Targets within unmutated variant regions were reportedly found for nearly half of spike-specific TCRs.

Combined were second doses at about 4 or about 12 weeks. The source material was peripheral blood, sampled 28 days after the second AZD1222 dose. The receptor was derived from an adult who received the AZD1222 COVID-19 vaccine. The chain links TRBV5-6 to TRBJ1-3, with D possibly being TRBD1 (6 bases). The CDR3 region has the DNA TGTGCCAGCAGCTTTGGACAGCACTATGGAAACACCATATATTTT. This codes for CASSFGQHYGNTIYF.